These 30 T cell receptor beta chains share one sample of origin, sequenced in a study of identical twins (dated by TCRdb to the mid-2010s). Receptor libraries were prepared by 5' RACE. TCRdb names Illumina HiSeq 2000 as the instrument used. TCRdb cleaned the public reads at Q25 with fastp, built clones with MiXCR and kept in-frame beta chains. A single entry per CDR3 protein holds the most common genes and DNA from its merged rows. Present in this sample are approximately 220,000 distinct CDR3 sequences, 7.5% of which were seen just once. The top ten constitute around 1.8% of the sample. This same sample was also part of a study on yellow fever vaccine responses in identical twins.

Sequenced: memory (CD45RO+) T cells sorted from blood. Reading the label with the study, this specimen's cell subset or site is: CD45RO+ enriched T cells. Receptors originate from a woman between 18 and 29 years old in good health.

In its sample, this clonotype was seen many times. V gene TRBV7-2 combines with J gene TRBJ2-7; 9 positions match TRBD2. Germline lookup yields CDR1 SGHTA and CDR2 FQGNSA. CDR3 length equals 18 residues. After removal of 0 bases from V and 7 bases from J, the junction contained 16 bases not matched to a gene. The CDR3 nucleotides are TGTGCCAGCAGCTTAGCTTTGCTAGCGGGAAAATCTACGAGGGAGCAGTACTTC. Translation gives CASSLALLAGKSTREQYF.

With regard to this clonotype: A read error is possible here, since a much larger clone lies one base away. The chain joins TRBV5-6 to TRBJ1-1; D is uncertain. This CDR3 comprises 13 residues. Per the germline V gene, CDR1 is SGHDT and CDR2 is YYEEEE. V was cut by 2 bases and J by 1 base, with 6 bases left in between. CDR3 loop: CASSFDGNTEAFF. The CDR3 nucleotides are TGTGCCAGCAGCTTCGACGGGAACACTGAAGCTTTCTTT.

In this sample, this clonotype turned up many times. The CDR3 protein is CASRSPSGSAKYF. CDR3 nucleotide sequence: TGTGCCAGCAGATCGCCTAGCGGGAGCGCAAAGTATTTT. The V gene is TRBV12-3 or TRBV12-4, the J gene TRBJ2-3, with 10 bases identical to TRBD2. This CDR3 has 13 amino acids. The junction had 10 bases not matched to a gene; V was cut back by 6 bases and J by 13 bases.

The genes are TRBV12-5 and TRBJ2-3; TRBD2 might be the D (7 bases). The germline V gene has CDR1 LGHNT and CDR2 FRNRAP. Between the trimmed V and J ends, which lost 8 bases and 7 bases, there was a span of 19 bases. CDR3 size: 14 residues. Here the CDR3 reads CASRAGGGANTQYF. The CDR3 nucleotides are TGTGCTAGTCGGGCTGGGGGGGGGGCAAATACGCAGTATTTT.

V and J are TRBV27 and TRBJ1-6; D is perhaps TRBD1 (6 bases). The CDR3 has 15 amino acids. Germline values: CDR1 MNHEY, CDR2 SMNVEV (reference sequence). Trimming pared 3 bases from V and 7 bases from J, leaving 13 bases between. CDR3 in amino acids: CASSLQQGVNSPLHF. In DNA form, the CDR3 reads TGTGCCAGCAGTTTGCAACAGGGTGTAAATTCACCCCTCCACTTT.

This clonotype was picked up many times. This chain connects TRBV12-3 or TRBV12-4 to TRBJ2-4, with 9 positions matching TRBD1. With V trimmed by 7 bases and J by 12 bases, 4 bases remained unmatched. The CDR3 covers 11 residues. CDR3 in DNA: TGTGCCAGCAACAAACAGGGGGCTCAGTACTTC. Its translation is CASNKQGAQYF.

The J gene is TRBJ2-1, the V gene TRBV29-1; 7 bases match TRBD2. CDR1 is SQVTM, CDR2 ANQGSEA, per germline. CDR3 length: 19 residues. Trimming at V came to 6 bases and at J to 2 bases, leaving 22 bases not matched to a gene. The CDR3 spells CSVLSPREFSPPTYNEQFF. In nucleotides, the CDR3 is TGCAGCGTGCTGTCGCCGCGGGAGTTTTCCCCCCCGACCTACAATGAGCAGTTCTTC.

This clonotype has a count of ten or more. The chain employs TRBV4-1 and TRBJ2-1; TRBD2 matches at 9 bases. V shed 2 bases and J 5 bases; nucleotides not matched to a gene: 4. This CDR3 spans 15 amino acids. Germline CDR1 is MGHRA and CDR2 is YSYEKL. Here the CDR3 reads CASSQQASGNNEQFF. CDR3 DNA sequence: TGCGCCAGCAGCCAACAAGCTAGCGGGAACAATGAGCAGTTCTTC.

This clonotype was seen at least ten times. This chain uses TRBV29-1 with TRBJ1-1, with unresolved D. CDR1 SQVTM and CDR2 ANQGSEA come from the germline V gene. Trimming removed 7 bases from V and 0 bases from J, with 12 bases in between. The CDR3 length is 13 residues. DNA for the CDR3: TGCAGCGCAGACCCGGGGATGAACACTGAAGCTTTCTTT. Translation gives CSADPGMNTEAFF.

This clonotype was found many times. The rearrangement uses TRBV5-6 and TRBJ1-1; no reliable D call. CDR3 size: 13 residues. Between the trimmed V and J ends, which lost 0 bases and 7 bases, there was a span of 10 bases. CDR1 is SGHDT, CDR2 YYEEEE, per germline. CDR3 loop: CASSLEQFDEAFF. DNA for the CDR3: TGTGCCAGCAGCTTGGAACAGTTCGATGAAGCTTTCTTT. The entire variable domain, with the rest obtained from reference TRBV5-6 and TRBJ1-1, is as follows: DAGVTQSPTHLIKTRGQQVTLRCSPKSGHDTVSWYQQALGQGPQFIFQYYEEEERQRGNFPDRFSGHQFPNYSSELNVNALLLGDSALYLCASSLEQFDEAFFGQGTRLTVV.

This clonotype has ten or more counts. This chain joins TRBV7-8 and TRBJ2-3; D might be TRBD1 or TRBD2, each matching 5 bases. CDR1 and CDR2 from the germline V gene are SGHVS and FQNEAQ. CDR3 length: 14 residues. V gave up 1 base and J gave up 5 bases, with 10 bases separating them. In nucleotides, the CDR3 is TGTGCCAGCAGCTTAGGAGGGGCGGGAGATACGCAGTATTTT. Protein product: CASSLGGAGDTQYF.

The chain has TRBV6-2 or TRBV6-3 and TRBJ2-1; no clear D. V lost 7 bases to trimming and J lost 6 bases, with 7 bases between them. CDR1 is MNHEY, CDR2 SVGEGT, per germline. CDR3 length: 11 residues. CDR3 bases: TGTGCCAGCAAAGCCCTCAATGAGCAGTTCTTC. Translating gives CASKALNEQFF.

In its sample, this clonotype was seen a few times. V is TRBV6-1 and J is TRBJ2-2, with D maybe TRBD2 (6 bases). Trimming removed 2 bases from V and 7 bases from J, with 14 bases in between. The CDR3 contains 15 residues. From germline, CDR1 is MNHNS and CDR2 SASEGT. The CDR3 protein is CASSELGDGSGELFF. CDR3 bases: TGTGCCAGCAGTGAATTAGGGGACGGGAGCGGGGAGCTGTTTTTT.

This clonotype was counted between two and nine times. The chain links TRBV6-2 or TRBV6-3 to TRBJ2-7; tentatively, D is TRBD2 (5 bases). This CDR3 has 13 residues. Looked up from germline, CDR1 is MNHEY and CDR2 is SVGEGT. The germline V and J ends were trimmed by 8 bases and 4 bases, with 15 bases remaining between them. CDR3 nucleotides: TGTGCCAGCCGCCTGCCGGGATCATACGAGCAGTACTTC. Protein product: CASRLPGSYEQYF.

The sample holds a few counts of this clonotype. The V and J genes are TRBV6-1 and TRBJ2-7; the match to TRBD2 covers 13 bases. CDR3 length: 17 residues. Trimming removed 6 bases from V and 3 bases from J; junction bases left unmatched: 11. The germline V gene encodes CDR1 MNHNS and CDR2 SASEGT. The CDR3 coding sequence is TGTGCCAGCAGCCGAGGACTAGCGGGAGCATTTAGCTACGAGCAGTACTTC. It encodes CASSRGLAGAFSYEQYF.

CDR3 residues: CASSLTDRVQYF. CDR3 bases: TGTGCCAGCAGCTTAACGGACAGGGTGCAGTACTTC. The chain recombines TRBV7-2 with TRBJ2-7; 8 nucleotides match TRBD1. The CDR3 totals 12 residues. V trimming: 2 bases; J trimming: 9 bases; junction bases outside the gene matches: 3. From germline, CDR1 is SGHTA and CDR2 FQGNSA. The whole variable domain, filled in from reference TRBV7-2 and TRBJ2-7, reads GAGVSQSPSNKVTEKGKDVELRCDPISGHTALYWYRQSLGQGLEFLIYFQGNSAPDKSGLPSDRFSAERTGGSVSTLTIQRTQQEDSAVYLCASSLTDRVQYFGPGTRLTVT.

This clonotype was counted only a few times. The chain joins TRBV20-1 to TRBJ2-3; the D gene is possibly TRBD2 (5 bases). The CDR3 runs 14 residues. From germline, CDR1 is DFQATT and CDR2 SNEGSKA (reference sequence). V was trimmed by 8 bases and J by 5 bases, leaving 20 bases between them. The CDR3 loop reads CSTAVPGRQDTQYF. The CDR3 DNA follows: TGCAGTACCGCCGTGCCGGGGAGACAAGATACGCAGTATTTT.

This clonotype was picked up a small number of times. The chain employs TRBV19 and TRBJ2-5; D gene unclear. The germline V and J ends were trimmed by 7 bases and 2 bases, with 14 bases remaining between them. The CDR3 loop spans 14 amino acids. The germline V gene has CDR1 LNHDA and CDR2 SQIVND (reference sequence). The DNA for the CDR3 is TGTGCCAGTAATGAGTGGGTTGGGCAAGAGACCCAGTACTTC. It encodes CASNEWVGQETQYF.

This clonotype was detected ten times or more. V is TRBV7-3 and J is TRBJ2-2; TRBD1 is a possible D gene (6 bases). This CDR3 spans 13 amino acids. Germline values: CDR1 SGHTA, CDR2 FQGTGA. V dropped 1 base and J dropped 6 bases, with 6 bases sitting between them. DNA for the CDR3: TGTGCCAGCAGCTTAAACAGGGCCGGGGAGCTGTTTTTT. Protein product: CASSLNRAGELFF.

This clonotype was detected ten times or more. V and J are TRBV29-1 and TRBJ1-3; D is undetermined. Germline loops: CDR1 SQVTM, CDR2 ANQGSEA. Trimming pared 3 bases from V and 0 bases from J, leaving 3 bases between. CDR3 length equals 12 residues. The CDR3 region is CSVDLSGNTIYF. CDR3 DNA: TGCAGCGTTGACCTCTCTGGAAACACCATATATTTT.

This clonotype has just a few counts. This sequence joins TRBV7-2 and TRBJ2-3; TRBD1 matches 8 bases. Germline CDR1 is SGHTA and CDR2 is FQGNSA. V was pared by 5 bases and J by 4 bases, with 8 bases of the junction left unmatched. The CDR3 runs to 15 residues. The CDR3 sequence is CASSPNGQGPDTQYF. The CDR3 DNA reads as TGTGCCAGCAGCCCGAATGGACAGGGTCCAGATACGCAGTATTTT.

This chain links TRBV7-2 with TRBJ2-1; 7 bases align to TRBD1. CDR1 and CDR2 from the germline V gene are SGHTA and FQGNSA. The CDR3 loop spans 15 amino acids. J was trimmed by 2 bases and V by 5 bases; bases with no gene match: 6. CDR3: CASSTKQGAYNEQFF. In DNA, the CDR3 is TGTGCCAGCAGCACCAAGCAGGGGGCCTACAATGAGCAGTTCTTC.

This clonotype showed up many times. The chain recombines TRBV7-2 with TRBJ2-1; D possibly matches TRBD1 or TRBD2 (7 bases each). Germline CDR1 is SGHTA and CDR2 is FQGNSA. With 1 base removed from V and 6 bases from J, the gap between germline ends came to 13 bases. The CDR3 is 15 residues long. CDR3 coding DNA: TGTGCCAGCAGCTTAGAGTCCAGGGGGGGCAATGAGCAGTTCTTC. Amino acids: CASSLESRGGNEQFF.

This chain uses TRBV6-5 with TRBJ1-1; D gene ambiguous. The CDR3 has 12 residues. The V gene's germline CDR1 is MNHEY and CDR2 SVGAGI. Trimming shortened V by 6 bases and J by 2 bases, and 7 bases separated the two germline ends. CDR3 protein: CASSRPNTEAFF. Written as DNA, the CDR3 is TGTGCCAGCAGCAGACCAAACACTGAAGCTTTCTTT.

This clonotype appeared a few times. The rearrangement joins TRBV28 to TRBJ2-7; D is possibly TRBD1 (6 bases). This CDR3 has 16 residues. V was cut by 2 bases and J by 4 bases, with 18 bases left in between. The germline V gene has CDR1 MDHEN and CDR2 SYDVKM. The CDR3 coding sequence is TGTGCCAGCAGTTTAAGGACACAGGGTCCGATATACGAGCAGTACTTC. Residues: CASSLRTQGPIYEQYF.

Ten or more counts support this clonotype. This rearrangement joins TRBV24-1 to TRBJ2-1; no clear D gene. Germline V lookup: CDR1 KGHDR, CDR2 SFDVKD. The CDR3 has 14 residues. V was pared by 5 bases and J by 0 bases, with 7 bases between. The CDR3 here is CATSGFNSYNEQFF. CDR3 bases: TGTGCCACCAGTGGGTTCAACTCCTACAATGAGCAGTTCTTC.

This clonotype was found many times. The rearrangement joins TRBV14 to TRBJ2-7, with 9 bases aligning to TRBD1. CDR1 SGHDN and CDR2 FVKESK come from the germline V gene. There are 14 residues in the CDR3. J gave up 1 base and V 5 bases, and 3 bases lay outside the gene matches. The CDR3 region is CASSMGQGSYEQYF. Here the CDR3 DNA reads TGTGCCAGCAGCATGGGACAGGGATCCTACGAGCAGTACTTC.

This clonotype was detected a few times. The chain is built from TRBV4-2 and TRBJ2-2; possible D gene TRBD1, 5 bases. The CDR3 covers 14 residues. Between the trimmed V and J ends, which lost 7 bases and 5 bases, there was a span of 14 bases. Germline V lookup: CDR1 LGHNA, CDR2 YNFKEQ. Here the CDR3 DNA reads TGTGCCAGCATGGGTGGGGCGCGAACCGGGGAGCTGTTTTTT. Its protein is CASMGGARTGELFF.

This clonotype was seen ten or more times. The genes are TRBV20-1 and TRBJ2-1; no reliable D call. Germline-derived CDR1 and CDR2 are DFQATT and SNEGSKA (reference sequence). The CDR3 loop spans 13 amino acids. The ends were cut back, 4 bases at V and 4 bases at J, with 11 bases in the middle. The CDR3 sequence: CSAIITAYNEQFF. The CDR3, as DNA: TGCAGTGCTATCATAACTGCATACAATGAGCAGTTCTTC.

This chain links TRBV28 with TRBJ2-2; 8 bases agree with TRBD1. CDR1 is MDHEN, CDR2 SYDVKM, per germline. The CDR3 extends over 16 amino acids. The V segment lost 4 bases and the J segment 5 bases; nucleotides outside the gene matches: 9. The CDR3, as DNA: TGTGCCAGCAGTTCCCTCAGACAGGGGTGGACCGGGGAGCTGTTTTTT. Translated: CASSSLRQGWTGELFF. Full variable domain (outside the CDR3, taken from reference TRBV28 and TRBJ2-2): DVKVTQSSRYLVKRTGEKVFLECVQDMDHENMFWYRQDPGLGLRLIYFSYDVKMKEKGDIPEGYSVSREKKERFSLILESASTNQTSMYLCASSSLRQGWTGELFFGEGSRLTVL.